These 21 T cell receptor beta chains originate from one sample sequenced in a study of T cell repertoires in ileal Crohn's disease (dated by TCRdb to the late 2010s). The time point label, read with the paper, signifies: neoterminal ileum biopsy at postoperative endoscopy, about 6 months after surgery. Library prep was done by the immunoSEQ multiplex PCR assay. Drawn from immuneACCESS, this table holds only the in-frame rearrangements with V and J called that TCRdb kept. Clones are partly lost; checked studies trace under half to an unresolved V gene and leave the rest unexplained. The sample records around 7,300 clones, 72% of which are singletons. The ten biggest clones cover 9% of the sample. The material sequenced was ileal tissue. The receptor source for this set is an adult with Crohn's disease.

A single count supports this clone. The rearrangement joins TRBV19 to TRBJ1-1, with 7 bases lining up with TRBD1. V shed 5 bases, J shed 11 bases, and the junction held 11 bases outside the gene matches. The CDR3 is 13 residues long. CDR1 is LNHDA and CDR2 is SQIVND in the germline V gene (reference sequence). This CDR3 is CASSPSQGVRAFF. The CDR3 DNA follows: TGTGCCAGTAGTCCGTCCCAGGGGGTTAGGGCTTTCTTT.

This CDR3 is CASSIIRTGNSPLHF. CDR3 coding DNA: TGTGCCAGTAGTATAATTAGGACAGGGAATTCACCCCTCCACTTT. V and J are TRBV19 and TRBJ1-6; 8 nucleotides match TRBD1. Germline CDR1 and CDR2: LNHDA and SQIVND (reference sequence). This CDR3 contains 15 residues. The ends lost 2 bases at V and 7 bases at J; junction bases unmatched: 4.

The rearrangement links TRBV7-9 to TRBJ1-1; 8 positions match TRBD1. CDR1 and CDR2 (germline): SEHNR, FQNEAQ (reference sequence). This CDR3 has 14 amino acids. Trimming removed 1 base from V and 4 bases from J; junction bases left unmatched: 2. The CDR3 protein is CASSLDRGSTEAFF. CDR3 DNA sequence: TGTGCCAGCAGCTTAGACAGGGGGAGCACTGAAGCTTTCTTT.

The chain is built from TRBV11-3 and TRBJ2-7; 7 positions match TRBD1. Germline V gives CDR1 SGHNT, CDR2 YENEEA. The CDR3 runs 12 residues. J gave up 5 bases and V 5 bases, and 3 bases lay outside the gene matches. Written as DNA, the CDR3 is TGTGCCAGCAGCCCACAGGGGAACGAGCAGTACTTC. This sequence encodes CASSPQGNEQYF.

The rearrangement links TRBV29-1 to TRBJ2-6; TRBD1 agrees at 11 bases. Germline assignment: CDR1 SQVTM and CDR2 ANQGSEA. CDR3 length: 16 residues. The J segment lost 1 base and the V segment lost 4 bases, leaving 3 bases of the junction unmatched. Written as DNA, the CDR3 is TGCAGCGTTGCCGGGACAGGGGGATCTGGGGCCAACGTCCTGACTTTC. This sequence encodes CSVAGTGGSGANVLTF.

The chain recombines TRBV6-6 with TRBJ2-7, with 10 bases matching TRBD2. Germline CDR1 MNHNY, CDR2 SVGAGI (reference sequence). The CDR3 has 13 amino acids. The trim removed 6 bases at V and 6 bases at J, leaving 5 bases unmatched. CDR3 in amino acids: CASSALAGVEQYF. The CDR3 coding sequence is TGTGCCAGCAGCGCCCTAGCGGGGGTCGAGCAGTACTTC.

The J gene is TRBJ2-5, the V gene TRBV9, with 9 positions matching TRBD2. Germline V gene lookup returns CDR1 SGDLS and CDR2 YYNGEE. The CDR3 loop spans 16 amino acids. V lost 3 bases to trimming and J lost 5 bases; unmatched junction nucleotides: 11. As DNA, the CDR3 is TGTGCCAGCAGCGCGTCGCGGGGGGGCCTGGGGGAGACCCAGTACTTC. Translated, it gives CASSASRGGLGETQYF. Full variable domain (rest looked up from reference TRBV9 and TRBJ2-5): DSGVTQTPKHLITATGQRVTLRCSPRSGDLSVYWYQQSLDQGLQFLIQYYNGEERAKGNILERFSAQQFPDLHSELNLSSLELGDSALYFCASSASRGGLGETQYFGPGTRLLVL.

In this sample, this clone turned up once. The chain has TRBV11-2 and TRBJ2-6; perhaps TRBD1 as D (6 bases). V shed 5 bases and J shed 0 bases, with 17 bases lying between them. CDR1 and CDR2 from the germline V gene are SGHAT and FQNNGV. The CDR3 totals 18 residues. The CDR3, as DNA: TGTGCCAGCAGCCCACGCGAGGACAGATACTCTGGGGCCAACGTCCTGACTTTC. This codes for CASSPREDRYSGANVLTF. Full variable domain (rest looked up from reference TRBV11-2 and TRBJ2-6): EAGVAQSPRYKIIEKRQSVAFWCNPISGHATLYWYQQILGQGPKLLIQFQNNGVVDDSQLPKDRFSAERLKGVDSTLKIQPAKLEDSAVYLCASSPREDRYSGANVLTFGAGSRLTVL.

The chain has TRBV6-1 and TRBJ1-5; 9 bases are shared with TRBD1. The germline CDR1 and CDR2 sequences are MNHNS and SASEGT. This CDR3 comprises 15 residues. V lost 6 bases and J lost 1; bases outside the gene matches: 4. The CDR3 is CASRADRGSNQPQHF. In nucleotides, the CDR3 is TGTGCCAGCAGAGCGGACAGGGGAAGCAATCAGCCCCAGCATTTT.

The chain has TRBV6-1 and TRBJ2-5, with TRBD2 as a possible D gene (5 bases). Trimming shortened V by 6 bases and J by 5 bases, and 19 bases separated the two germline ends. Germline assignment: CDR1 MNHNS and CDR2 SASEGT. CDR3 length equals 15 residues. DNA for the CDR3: TGTGCCAGCAGCCCCGGGGTGGGAAGGAGGGAGACCCAGTACTTC. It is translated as CASSPGVGRRETQYF.

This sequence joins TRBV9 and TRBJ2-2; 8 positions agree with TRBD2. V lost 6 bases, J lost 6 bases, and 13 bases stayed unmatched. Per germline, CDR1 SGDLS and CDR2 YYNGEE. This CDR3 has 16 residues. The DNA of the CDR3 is TGTGCCAGCACCACCACTAGCGGCCAGCCGGCCGGGGAGCTGTTTTTT. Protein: CASTTTSGQPAGELFF.

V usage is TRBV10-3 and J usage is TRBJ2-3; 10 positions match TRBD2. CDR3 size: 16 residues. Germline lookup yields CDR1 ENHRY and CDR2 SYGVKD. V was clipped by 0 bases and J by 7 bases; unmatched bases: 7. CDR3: CAISESPAGGPHTQYF. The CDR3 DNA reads TGTGCCATCAGTGAGTCCCCAGCGGGGGGGCCGCATACGCAGTATTTT.

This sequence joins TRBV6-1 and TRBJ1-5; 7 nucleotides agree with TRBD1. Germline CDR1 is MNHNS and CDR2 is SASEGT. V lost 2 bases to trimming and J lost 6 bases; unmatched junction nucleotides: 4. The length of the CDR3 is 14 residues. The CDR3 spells CASSERQGGQPQHF. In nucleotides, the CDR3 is TGTGCCAGCAGTGAACGACAGGGCGGTCAGCCCCAGCATTTT.

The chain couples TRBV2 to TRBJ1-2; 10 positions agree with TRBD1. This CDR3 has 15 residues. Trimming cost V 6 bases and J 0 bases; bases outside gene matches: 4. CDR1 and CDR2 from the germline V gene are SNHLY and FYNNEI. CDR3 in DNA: TGTGCCAGCAGCCGGACAGGGGGAGCTAACTATGGCTACACCTTC. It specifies CASSRTGGANYGYTF.

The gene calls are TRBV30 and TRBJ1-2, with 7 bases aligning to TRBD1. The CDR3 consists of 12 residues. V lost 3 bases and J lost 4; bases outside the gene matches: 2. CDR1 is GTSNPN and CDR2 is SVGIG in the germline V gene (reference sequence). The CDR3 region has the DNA TGTGCCTGGAGACAGGGGTCCTATGGCTACACCTTC. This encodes CAWRQGSYGYTF.

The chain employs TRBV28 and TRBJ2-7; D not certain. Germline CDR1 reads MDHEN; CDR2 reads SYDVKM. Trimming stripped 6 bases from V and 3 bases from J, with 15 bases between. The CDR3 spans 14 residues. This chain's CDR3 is CASSPTPTGYEQYF. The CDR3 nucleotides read TGTGCCAGCAGCCCAACTCCTACGGGCTACGAGCAGTACTTC. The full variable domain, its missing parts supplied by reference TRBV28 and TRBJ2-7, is DVKVTQSSRYLVKRTGEKVFLECVQDMDHENMFWYRQDPGLGLRLIYFSYDVKMKEKGDIPEGYSVSREKKERFSLILESASTNQTSMYLCASSPTPTGYEQYFGPGTRLTVT.

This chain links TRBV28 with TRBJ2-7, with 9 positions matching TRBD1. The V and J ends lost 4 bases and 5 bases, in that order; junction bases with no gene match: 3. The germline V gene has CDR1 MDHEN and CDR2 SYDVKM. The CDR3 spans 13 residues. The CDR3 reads CASSSGQGNEQYF. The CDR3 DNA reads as TGTGCCAGCAGTTCAGGACAGGGGAACGAGCAGTACTTC.

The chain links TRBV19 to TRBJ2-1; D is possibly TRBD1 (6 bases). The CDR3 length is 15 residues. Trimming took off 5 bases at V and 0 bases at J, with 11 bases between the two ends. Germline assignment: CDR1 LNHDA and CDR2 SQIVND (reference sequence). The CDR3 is CASSYDRSSYNEQFF. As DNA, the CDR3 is TGTGCCAGTAGTTACGACAGGAGCTCCTACAATGAGCAGTTCTTC. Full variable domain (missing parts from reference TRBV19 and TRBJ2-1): DGGITQSPKYLFRKEGQNVTLSCEQNLNHDAMYWYRQDPGQGLRLIYYSQIVNDFQKGDIAEGYSVSREKKESFPLTVTSAQKNPTAFYLCASSYDRSSYNEQFFGPGTRLTVL.

CDR3 sequence reads: CASSVGAGGYGSSYEQYF. In nucleotides, the CDR3 is TGTGCCAGCAGTGTCGGGGCGGGAGGTTATGGTTCCTCCTACGAGCAGTACTTC. V usage is TRBV6-1 and J usage is TRBJ2-5; 8 nucleotides match TRBD2. The end of the DNA is better explained by TRBJ2-7, so the J call may be wrong. CDR3 length equals 18 residues. Germline CDR1 and CDR2: MNHNS and SASEGT.

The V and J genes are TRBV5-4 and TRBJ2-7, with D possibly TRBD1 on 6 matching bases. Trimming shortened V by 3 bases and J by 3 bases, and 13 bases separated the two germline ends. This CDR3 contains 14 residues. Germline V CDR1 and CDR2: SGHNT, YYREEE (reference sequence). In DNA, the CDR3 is TGTGCCAGCAGCTCCCCCGGACAGTTCTACGAGCAGTACTTC. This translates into CASSSPGQFYEQYF.

Written as DNA, the CDR3 is TGCGCCAGCAGCTTGGCCCGGGGCTACGAGCAGTACTTC. Encoded protein: CASSLARGYEQYF. The rearrangement joins TRBV5-1 to TRBJ2-7; TRBD2 is a possible D gene (5 bases). Germline V gives CDR1 SGHRS, CDR2 YFSETQ. Trimming removed 0 bases at V and 3 bases at J, with 7 bases between. This CDR3 is 13 amino acids long.